This TCR beta chain is from a study of early T cells in non-severe SARS-CoV-2 infection. TCRdb fed the 5' RACE reads into MiXCR, producing one record per CDR3 protein. Here the sample spans some 38,000 distinct CDR3 sequences, 4.5% to 7% being singletons. The CDR3 covers 14 residues. The ends were cut back, 1 base at V and 4 bases at J, with 13 bases in the middle. Germline CDR1 reads DFQATT; CDR2 reads SNEGSKA (reference sequence). This clonotype has a count of ten or more. The input for sequencing was whole blood, taken at baseline. This TCR was recovered from an adult who was a healthcare worker with PCR-confirmed SARS-CoV-2 infection or an uninfected control (not recorded which). This sequence joins TRBV20-1 and TRBJ2-5; D may be TRBD2 (6 bases). Written as DNA, the CDR3 is TGCAGTGCTAGAGCGCGGGGTAGCTTAGAGACCCAGTACTTC. Translated, it gives CSARARGSLETQYF.